A single sample gave rise to the 7 T cell receptor beta chains below, sequenced in a study of blood T cell repertoires in COVID-19. Libraries were prepared by immunoSEQ multiplex PCR; TCRdb keeps only in-frame clonotypes and omits some of them. The sample records 95,000 to 150,000 clones, 85% to 90% being singletons. Specimen: peripheral blood. The receptors were gathered from a woman aged 45-59 years with acute or convalescent COVID-19.

This chain uses TRBV2 with TRBJ1-5; TRBD1 agrees at 8 bases. The ends lost 8 bases at V and 4 bases at J; junction bases unmatched: 7. The CDR3 runs 14 residues. The germline CDR1 and CDR2 sequences are SNHLY and FYNNEI. The CDR3 DNA is TGTGCCAGCGGCCTCGGGACAGGTAATCAGCCCCAGCATTTT. Translation gives CASGLGTGNQPQHF.

This clone was observed a few times. This sequence joins TRBV29-1 and TRBJ2-1; D is unresolved. Germline assignment: CDR1 SQVTM and CDR2 ANQGSEA. The ends were cut back, 1 base at V and 9 bases at J, with 7 bases in the middle. The CDR3 covers 11 residues. CDR3 sequence (DNA): TGCAGCGTTGAAGCGTCTACTGAGCAGTTCTTC. Translated, it gives CSVEASTEQFF.

This chain connects TRBV7-2 to TRBJ2-3, with a possible D match to TRBD2 (7 bases). This CDR3 comprises 16 residues. V shed 3 bases and J shed 5 bases, with 18 bases lying between them. Per germline, CDR1 SGHTA and CDR2 FQGNSA. CDR3 sequence (DNA): TGTGCCAGCAGCTTGGCGGGGGCTGGTATTTTAGATACGCAGTATTTT. This encodes CASSLAGAGILDTQYF.

The chain carries TRBV5-6 and TRBJ2-3; D not resolved. Germline CDR1 reads SGHDT; CDR2 reads YYEEEE. The CDR3 has 13 amino acids. Trimming removed 5 bases from V and 3 bases from J, with 10 bases in between. The CDR3 nucleotides are TGTGCCAGCAGACTATACGGGACAGATACGCAGTATTTT. Protein sequence: CASRLYGTDTQYF.

The V gene is TRBV3-1 (or the pseudogene TRBV3-2), the J gene TRBJ1-2; 9 bases align to TRBD1. The length of the CDR3 is 13 residues. Germline V lookup: CDR1 LGHDT, CDR2 YNNKEL (reference sequence). V lost 3 bases to trimming and J lost 6 bases; unmatched junction nucleotides: 2. DNA for the CDR3: TGTGCCAGCAGCCAGGGGACAGGGAATGGCTACACCTTC. Its protein is CASSQGTGNGYTF.

This clone was recorded once. V gene TRBV5-1 combines with J gene TRBJ1-1; D is perhaps TRBD1 (5 bases). Per the germline V gene, CDR1 is SGHRS and CDR2 is YFSETQ. Deletions cut 0 bases from V and 1 base from J, with 10 bases between. This CDR3 is built from 15 residues. The CDR3: CASSLGQGPNTEAFF. The DNA for the CDR3 is TGCGCCAGCAGCTTGGGGCAGGGTCCGAACACTGAAGCTTTCTTT.

The gene calls are TRBV11-2 and TRBJ2-3, with D possibly being TRBD2 (6 bases). Germline V CDR1 and CDR2: SGHAT, FQNNGV. V lost 1 base to trimming and J lost 0 bases, with 11 bases between them. There are 16 residues in the CDR3. The CDR3 DNA reads TGTGCCAGCAGCTTAGCCTTGGGGGGTAGCACAGATACGCAGTATTTT. It translates to CASSLALGGSTDTQYF.